One T cell receptor beta chain is described in this entry. Antigen: not known. Time point described: newly diagnosed GD, antithyroid drugs for less than 3 months. RNA from PBMCs was the source of the TCR library. These data originate in a study of regulatory T cells in long-lasting Graves disease. Study outcomes and limitations: Newly diagnosed patients had higher TCR diversity than persistent Graves' patients did.

For TCR beta, libraries came from iRepertoire HTBI primers and Arm-PCR of CDR3 regions. Authors' analysis steps: Among the samples, 60 to 75 TRBV and 14 to 15 TRBJ segments were identified. Each CDR3 protein is one row after TCRdb ran MiXCR on the multiplex PCR reads. The V and J calls come from TCRdb's annotation, not from the publication. The sample carries 530,000 or so distinct CDR3 sequences, approximately 16% recorded once. This same sample was also taken into another study, of T cells in Graves' hyperthyroidism and ophthalmopathy. That paper notes: Researchers barred patients who had uncontrolled infection, other autoimmune disease, pregnancy or lactation. Most clonotypes expanded in thyroid above 0.001 were likewise present in blood.

The source of this sequence is a man aged 18-30 years with Graves disease. The specimen comprised peripheral blood mononuclear cells (PBMCs), sampled at new diagnosis, from a patient treated with antithyroid drugs.

In nucleotides, the CDR3 is TGTGCCACCAGTGCAGGTTTGAGCAATCAGCCCCAGCATTTT. Translated, it gives CATSAGLSNQPQHF. This rearrangement joins TRBV24-1 to TRBJ1-5; no reliable D call. Germline V gene data show CDR1 as KGHDR and CDR2 as SFDVKD. This CDR3 has 14 amino acids. The V and J ends lost 5 bases and 1 base respectively, with 8 bases between them.